The clone carrying this T cell receptor (beta chain) was counted ten times or more. Antigen unknown. The CDR3 loop spans 14 amino acids. The ends were cut back, 6 bases at V and 1 base at J, with 11 bases in the middle. CDR1 is MNHEY, CDR2 SVGEGT, per germline. These data belong to a study of CD8 T cells in ankylosing spondylitis. The authors made TCR beta libraries by quantitative 5'-RACE with molecular barcodes. TCRdb reprocessed the 5' RACE reads with MiXCR, giving one entry per CDR3 protein. The sample lists roughly 670,000 distinct CDR3 sequences, roughly 19% occurring once. Study results and limitations: Certain motif variants had earlier been reported in reactive arthritis synovial fluid and blood. Within peripheral blood, clones linked to disease were CD8+ and relatively rare. A motif of fewer than ten highly homologous TCR beta variants was seen as apparently characteristic of ankylosing spondylitis blood. Significantly higher representation of disease-linked clones was reported for matched ankylosing spondylitis synovial fluid.

The receptor's source is a male donor with ankylosing spondylitis. The specimen sequenced was blood, either unsorted or a sorted T cell fraction (not recorded which). The chain couples TRBV6-2 or TRBV6-3 to TRBJ2-3; tentative D call: TRBD1 (5 bases). CDR3 residues: CASRPIQGTDTQYF. The CDR3 coding sequence is TGTGCCAGCAGGCCGATACAGGGCACAGATACGCAGTATTTT.